Listed below are T cell receptor beta chains from one sample, sequenced in a study of Ad26.COV2.S vaccination and SARS-CoV-2 variants. Sequencing used immunoSEQ multiplex PCR; TCRdb keeps in-frame clones, though not all of them. The table has approximately 300,000 clones, about 85% seen once; the top ten hold around 2%. The sample here was peripheral blood, taken in a trial of Ad26.COV2.S vaccine versus placebo. The receptors were gathered from a person aged 18-65 years who received the Ad26.COV2.S COVID-19 vaccine or a placebo. Each CDR3 is given with its conserved first and last residue. The order of the fields is D gene, J gene, V gene, CDR3 protein, CDR3 DNA. D genes are given only for firm matches.

d_call: TRBD1; j_call: TRBJ1-1; v_call: TRBV28; cdr3_aa: CASSLQGASEAFF; cdr3_nt: TGTGCCAGCAGCCTACAGGGGGCTAGTGAAGCTTTCTTT
d_call: .; j_call: TRBJ2-3; v_call: TRBV28; cdr3_aa: CASSSSGTDTQYF; cdr3_nt: TGTGCCAGCAGTTCCTCTGGCACAGATACGCAGTATTTT
d_call: .; j_call: TRBJ2-7; v_call: TRBV4-2; cdr3_aa: CASSQEGEQYF; cdr3_nt: TGTGCCAGCAGCCAAGAAGGCGAGCAGTACTTC
d_call: TRBD2; j_call: TRBJ2-2; v_call: TRBV7-8; cdr3_aa: CASSGLASGTGELFF; cdr3_nt: TGTGCCAGCAGCGGCCTGGCTAGCGGGACCGGGGAGCTGTTTTTT
d_call: .; j_call: TRBJ1-2; v_call: TRBV6-1; cdr3_aa: CASSEAVWQGNYGYTF; cdr3_nt: TGTGCCAGCAGTGAAGCGGTGTGGCAGGGGAACTATGGCTACACCTTC
d_call: .; j_call: TRBJ1-5; v_call: TRBV28; cdr3_aa: CASSFLQELGLEPQHF; cdr3_nt: TGTGCCAGCAGTTTTCTGCAGGAACTGGGACTCGAGCCCCAGCATTTT
d_call: .; j_call: TRBJ2-2; v_call: TRBV12-3/TRBV12-4; cdr3_aa: CASSSIRAGELFF; cdr3_nt: TGTGCCAGCAGCTCTATCAGGGCCGGGGAGCTGTTTTTT
d_call: TRBD1; j_call: TRBJ1-2; v_call: TRBV18; cdr3_aa: CASSGQGDYTF; cdr3_nt: TGTGCCAGCTCAGGACAGGGGGACTACACCTTC
d_call: TRBD1; j_call: TRBJ1-1; v_call: TRBV5-1; cdr3_aa: CASSWAGTGGTEAFF; cdr3_nt: TGCGCCAGCAGCTGGGCCGGGACAGGGGGAACTGAAGCTTTCTTT
d_call: TRBD2; j_call: TRBJ2-2; v_call: TRBV4-1; cdr3_aa: CASRRSGGYTGELFF; cdr3_nt: TGCGCCAGCAGGCGAAGCGGGGGGTACACCGGGGAGCTGTTTTTT
d_call: .; j_call: TRBJ2-7; v_call: TRBV11-2; cdr3_aa: CASSLVLPPFEQYF; cdr3_nt: TGTGCCAGCAGCTTAGTTTTACCACCCTTCGAGCAGTACTTC
d_call: TRBD1; j_call: TRBJ1-1; v_call: TRBV5-5; cdr3_aa: CASNPGQITEAFF; cdr3_nt: TGTGCCAGCAACCCGGGACAGATTACTGAAGCTTTCTTT
d_call: .; j_call: TRBJ2-1; v_call: TRBV12-3/TRBV12-4; cdr3_aa: CASRPSTQGGQFF; cdr3_nt: TGTGCCAGCAGGCCCTCGACACAGGGCGGGCAGTTCTTC
d_call: .; j_call: TRBJ2-7; v_call: TRBV7-9; cdr3_aa: CASSLPPYEQYF; cdr3_nt: TGTGCCAGCAGCTTACCCCCCTACGAGCAGTACTTC
d_call: TRBD1; j_call: TRBJ2-7; v_call: TRBV7-6; cdr3_aa: CASSLWDRGSGEQYF; cdr3_nt: TGTGCCAGCAGCCTTTGGGACAGGGGAAGTGGCGAGCAGTACTTC
d_call: .; j_call: TRBJ1-5; v_call: TRBV7-3; cdr3_aa: CASSPHPGQPQHF; cdr3_nt: TGTGCCAGCAGCCCCCACCCGGGACAGCCCCAGCATTTT